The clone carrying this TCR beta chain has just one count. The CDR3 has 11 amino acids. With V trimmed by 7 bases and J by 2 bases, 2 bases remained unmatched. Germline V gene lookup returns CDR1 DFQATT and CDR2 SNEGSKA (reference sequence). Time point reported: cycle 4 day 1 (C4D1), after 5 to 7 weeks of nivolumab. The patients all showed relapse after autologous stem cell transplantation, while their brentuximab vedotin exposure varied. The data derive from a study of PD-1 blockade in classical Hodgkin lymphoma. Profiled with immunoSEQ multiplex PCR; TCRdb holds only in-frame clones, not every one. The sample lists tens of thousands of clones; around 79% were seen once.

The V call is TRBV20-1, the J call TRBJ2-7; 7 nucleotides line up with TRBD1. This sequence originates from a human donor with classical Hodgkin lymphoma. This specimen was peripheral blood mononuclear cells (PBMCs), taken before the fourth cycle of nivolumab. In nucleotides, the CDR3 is TGCAGTGTTCAGGGGGCCTACGAGCAGTACTTC. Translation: CSVQGAYEQYF.